What follows describes a single TCR beta chain. What it binds is unknown. CDR3 length: 15 residues. After removal of 5 bases from V and 4 bases from J, the junction contained 5 bases not matched to a gene. CDR1 and CDR2 from the germline V gene are SSHAT and FNYEAQ (reference sequence). The record originates from a study of OX40 agonist ivuxolimab in advanced cancers. Turning to the study itself: Clinicians treated patients with ivuxolimab, an agonistic anti-OX40 (CD134) antibody. Study-wide findings and caveats: At 0.1 to 3.0 mg/kg and by week 6, CD4+ and CD8+ T cells in the blood had expanded clonally.

This table comes from immunoSEQ multiplex PCR, and its TCRdb copy is limited to in-frame clones, with some not included. Of roughly 24,000 clones in the sample, roughly 73% are singletons; the top ten hold about 25%. This sequence was found in an adult with an advanced solid tumor such as melanoma, head and neck, liver or kidney cancer. The material was CD4+ or CD8+ T cells sorted from blood, obtained in a trial of the OX40 agonist ivuxolimab. The V gene is TRBV7-7, the J gene TRBJ2-3; 11 bases map to TRBD2. The CDR3 is CASSILAGDADTQYF. In DNA, the CDR3 is TGTGCCAGCAGCATACTAGCGGGAGACGCAGATACGCAGTATTTT.